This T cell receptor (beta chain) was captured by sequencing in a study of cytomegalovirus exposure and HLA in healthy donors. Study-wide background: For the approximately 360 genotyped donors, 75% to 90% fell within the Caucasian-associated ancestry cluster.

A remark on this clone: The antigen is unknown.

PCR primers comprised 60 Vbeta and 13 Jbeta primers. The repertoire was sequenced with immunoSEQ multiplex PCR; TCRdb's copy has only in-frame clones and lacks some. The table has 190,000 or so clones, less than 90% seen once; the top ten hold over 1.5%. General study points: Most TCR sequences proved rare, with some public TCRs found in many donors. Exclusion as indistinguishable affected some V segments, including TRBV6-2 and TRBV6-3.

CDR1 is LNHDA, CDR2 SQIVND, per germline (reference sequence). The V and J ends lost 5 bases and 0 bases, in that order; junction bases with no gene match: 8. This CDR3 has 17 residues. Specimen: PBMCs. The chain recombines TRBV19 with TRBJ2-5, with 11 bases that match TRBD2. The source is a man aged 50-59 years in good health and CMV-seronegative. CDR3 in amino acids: CASSARLAGTYQETQYF. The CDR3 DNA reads TGTGCCAGTAGTGCCCGACTAGCGGGAACGTACCAAGAGACCCAGTACTTC.